This TCR beta chain was identified during a study of cytomegalovirus exposure and HLA in healthy donors. The ends were cut back, 4 bases at V and 5 bases at J, with 16 bases in the middle. Germline V lookup: CDR1 SGHDT, CDR2 YYEEEE. The CDR3 is made up of 15 amino acids. With 60 Vbeta and 13 Jbeta primers, the PCR was carried out. The table came from immunoSEQ multiplex PCR; TCRdb's copy has only in-frame clones and leaves some out. The data show about 170,000 clones, 84% seen once. The TCR comes from a man in his late teens or twenties in good health and CMV-seronegative. The chain recombines TRBV5-6 with TRBJ2-1; maybe TRBD2 (7 bases). The material sequenced was PBMCs. The CDR3 is CASSPLGGADNEQFF. The CDR3 DNA sequence: TGTGCCAGCAGCCCCCTGGGGGGGGCAGACAATGAGCAGTTCTTC.